This TCR beta chain was identified in a study of Graves' ophthalmopathy and Graves' hyperthyroidism. Study as a whole: The authors defined stable hyperthyroidism as no ophthalmopathy within 18 months of follow-up.

Clinical symptoms, serum thyroxine, TRAb, thyroid ultrasound and orbital computed tomography formed the basis of diagnosis. Investigators amplified TCR beta CDR3 regions from RNA transcripts. First-round RT-PCR with HTBI primers preceded a second-round multiplex PCR. One entry per CDR3 protein, called by TCRdb with MiXCR from the multiplex PCR reads. The sample yields about 1.1 million distinct CDR3 sequences, roughly 35% seen once. This clonotype was seen a few times. As yet, its antigen is unknown. Study results and limitations: The model's ophthalmopathy progression predictions had approximately 69% sensitivity and 72% to 75% specificity. Blood also harbored most expanded thyroid clonotypes above 0.001 frequency.

Between the trimmed V and J ends, which lost 4 bases and 7 bases, there was a span of 17 bases. This CDR3 has 16 amino acids. This clonotype was obtained from an adult man with Graves' hyperthyroidism. The sequencing sample was made of peripheral blood or thyroid tissue (not recorded which). The rearrangement joins TRBV12-3 or TRBV12-4 to TRBJ1-6; possible D gene TRBD1, 5 bases. The CDR3, as DNA: TGTGCCAGCAGTTATGGGCAGGGAGGAGGAAATTCACCCCTCCACTTT. Protein: CASSYGQGGGNSPLHF.